This is a list of T cell receptor beta chains from one sample in a study of OX40 agonist ivuxolimab in advanced cancers. The data were produced by immunoSEQ multiplex PCR, yet TCRdb's version contains in-frame clones alone and is incomplete. The table has approximately 58,000 clones, approximately 88% seen once. Sequences were derived from CD4+ or CD8+ T cells sorted from blood, sampled in a trial of the OX40 agonist ivuxolimab. These receptors all come from an adult with an advanced solid tumor such as melanoma, head and neck, liver or kidney cancer. Each CDR3 is given with its conserved first and last residue. The D gene is left open where the match is weak.

J | V | D | DNA | CDR3
TRBJ2-3 | TRBV30 | NA | TGTGCCTGTGCAGGGGTTCGGACAGATACGCAGTATTTT | CACAGVRTDTQYF
TRBJ2-2 | TRBV18 | NA | TGTGCCAGCTCACCGCGAAACAACCCGGACACCGGGGAGCTGTTTTTT | CASSPRNNPDTGELFF
TRBJ2-7 | TRBV19 | TRBD2 | TGTGCCAGTAGTACCCAGCGGGACCCCTACGAGCAGTACTTC | CASSTQRDPYEQYF
TRBJ2-3 | TRBV7-3 | NA | TGTGCCAGCAGCCCAAGTGGGGGATACGGCACAGATACGCAGTATTTT | CASSPSGGYGTDTQYF
TRBJ1-6 | TRBV30 | NA | TGTGCCTGGACATGGAAAGATAATTCACCCCTCCACTTT | CAWTWKDNSPLHF
TRBJ1-1 | TRBV4-1 | NA | TGCGCCAGCAGCCCTGTCCGTAGAGGGATGAACACTGAAGCTTTCTTT | CASSPVRRGMNTEAFF
TRBJ1-1 | TRBV10-3 | TRBD1 | TGTGCCATCAGTGGCTCCCCGGTGGGGACAGGGTCTTCTGAAGCTTTCTTT | CAISGSPVGTGSSEAFF
TRBJ1-3 | TRBV6-4 | NA | TGTGCCAGCAGTGACCCACTACAGATCTCTGGAAACACCATATATTTT | CASSDPLQISGNTIYF
TRBJ2-3 | TRBV9 | TRBD2 | TGTGCCAGCAGCGTAGAACCCGGGAGGGGCACAGATACGCAGTATTTT | CASSVEPGRGTDTQYF
TRBJ2-1 | TRBV18 | NA | TGTGCCAGCTCACCCCTGAGAGGGGGGGCAGGCTACAATGAGCAGTTCTTC | CASSPLRGGAGYNEQFF
TRBJ2-1 | TRBV6-4 | TRBD2 | TGTGCCAGCAGTAAACTAGCGGGAGCGGGCAATGAGCAGTTCTTC | CASSKLAGAGNEQFF